The 8 T cell receptor beta chains presented below share a single source sample, sequenced in a study of T cell repertoires in cytomegalovirus infection. Via MiXCR, TCRdb re-called the reads, giving one row per CDR3 protein. The table includes about 740,000 distinct CDR3 sequences, less than 40% detected once. Sequenced material: PBMCs. The receptor source for this set is a human donor in good health (CMV status not recorded). Some clones in this sample may be carry-over from other donors' samples.

This rearrangement joins TRBV20-1 to TRBJ2-1; unclear D gene. Trimming removed 5 bases from V and 0 bases from J, with 14 bases in between. The CDR3 length is 15 residues. Germline V gene data show CDR1 as DFQATT and CDR2 as SNEGSKA (reference sequence). Here the CDR3 reads CSAATGLPSYNEQFF. CDR3 sequence (DNA): TGCAGTGCTGCTACCGGCCTGCCCTCCTACAATGAGCAGTTCTTC.

The chain has TRBV7-2 and TRBJ2-3; TRBD2 matches at 11 bases. CDR1 SGHTA and CDR2 FQGNSA come from the germline V gene. The CDR3 contains 17 residues. V dropped 1 base and J dropped 4; count of bases not matched to a gene: 7. CDR3 coding DNA: TGTGCCAGCAGCTTAGTTCACCTAGCGGGAGGTGCAGATACGCAGTATTTT. Encoded protein: CASSLVHLAGGADTQYF.

This clonotype has just a few counts. The V and J genes are TRBV12-3 or TRBV12-4 and TRBJ2-1; 7 bases align to TRBD2. This CDR3 has 14 residues. The V and J ends lost 5 bases and 3 bases, in that order; junction bases with no gene match: 4. The CDR3 DNA reads TGTGCCAGCAGTCGGGGGGTGGGCTACAATGAGCAGTTCTTC. Translated, it gives CASSRGVGYNEQFF.

The chain employs TRBV5-1 and TRBJ2-1; 7 bases are shared with TRBD2. Germline CDR1 and CDR2: SGHRS and YFSETQ. CDR3 size: 16 residues. V trimming: 6 bases; J trimming: 5 bases; junction bases outside the gene matches: 14. As DNA, the CDR3 is TGCGCCAGCACCCACGTTGGGCGGGGGTCCGACAATGAGCAGTTCTTC. Translated: CASTHVGRGSDNEQFF.

This clonotype was counted only a few times. The chain is built from TRBV28 and TRBJ1-2; the D gene is possibly TRBD1 (5 bases). Per the germline V gene, CDR1 is MDHEN and CDR2 is SYDVKM. The CDR3 consists of 15 residues. The V and J ends lost 3 bases and 7 bases respectively, with 18 bases between them. The CDR3 coding sequence is TGTGCCAGCAGTTTTCGTCCCCAGGGTAGCTCTGGCTACACCTTC. It encodes CASSFRPQGSSGYTF.

V is TRBV6-1 and J is TRBJ2-7, with D maybe TRBD1 (5 bases). This CDR3 comprises 13 residues. Trimming took off 7 bases at V and 3 bases at J, with 13 bases between the two ends. The germline V gene has CDR1 MNHNS and CDR2 SASEGT. This CDR3 reads CASTFDRNYEQYF. The CDR3 region has the DNA TGTGCCAGCACGTTCGACAGAAACTACGAGCAGTACTTC.

This clonotype was counted only a few times. This sequence joins TRBV19 and TRBJ1-3; unclear D gene. Germline V CDR1 and CDR2: LNHDA, SQIVND (reference sequence). The ends were cut back, 8 bases at V and 4 bases at J, with 18 bases in the middle. The CDR3 contains 15 residues. DNA of the CDR3: TGTGCCAGTTATAAGCCCGGGGATTCCGGAAACACCATATATTTT. Translated: CASYKPGDSGNTIYF.

The chain recombines TRBV6-2 or TRBV6-3 with TRBJ2-1, with 13 positions matching TRBD2. The ends lost 4 bases at V and 5 bases at J; junction bases unmatched: 5. This CDR3 contains 16 residues. Germline CDR1 and CDR2: MNHEY and SVGEGT. CDR3 coding DNA: TGTGCCAGCAGTTCCCCGACTAGCGGGAGGAACAATGAGCAGTTCTTC. Its protein is CASSSPTSGRNNEQFF.